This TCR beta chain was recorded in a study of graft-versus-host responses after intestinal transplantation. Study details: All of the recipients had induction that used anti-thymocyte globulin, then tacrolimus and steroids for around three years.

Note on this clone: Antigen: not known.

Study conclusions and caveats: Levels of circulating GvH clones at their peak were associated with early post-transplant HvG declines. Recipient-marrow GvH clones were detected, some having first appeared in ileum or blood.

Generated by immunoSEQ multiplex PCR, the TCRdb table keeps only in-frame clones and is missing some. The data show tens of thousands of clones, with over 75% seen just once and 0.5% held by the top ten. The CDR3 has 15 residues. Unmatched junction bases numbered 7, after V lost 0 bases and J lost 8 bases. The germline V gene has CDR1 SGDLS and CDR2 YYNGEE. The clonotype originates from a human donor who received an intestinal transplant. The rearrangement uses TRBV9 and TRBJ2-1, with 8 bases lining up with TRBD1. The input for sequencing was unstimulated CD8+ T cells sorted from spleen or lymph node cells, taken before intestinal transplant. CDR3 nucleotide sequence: TGTGCCAGCAGCGTAGCGGACAGGGATTGGGATGAGCAGTTCTTC. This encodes CASSVADRDWDEQFF.